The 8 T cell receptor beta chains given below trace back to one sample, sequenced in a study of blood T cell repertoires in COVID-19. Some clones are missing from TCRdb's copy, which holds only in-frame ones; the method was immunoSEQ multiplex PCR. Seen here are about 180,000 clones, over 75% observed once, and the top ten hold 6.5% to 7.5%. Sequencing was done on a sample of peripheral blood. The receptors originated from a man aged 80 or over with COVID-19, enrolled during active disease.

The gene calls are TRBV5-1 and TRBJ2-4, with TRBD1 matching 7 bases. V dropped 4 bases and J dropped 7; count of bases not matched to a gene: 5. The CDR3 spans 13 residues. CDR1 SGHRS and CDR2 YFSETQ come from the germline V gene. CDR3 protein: CASSREQGNIQYF. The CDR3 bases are TGCGCCAGCAGCCGAGAACAGGGGAACATTCAGTACTTC.

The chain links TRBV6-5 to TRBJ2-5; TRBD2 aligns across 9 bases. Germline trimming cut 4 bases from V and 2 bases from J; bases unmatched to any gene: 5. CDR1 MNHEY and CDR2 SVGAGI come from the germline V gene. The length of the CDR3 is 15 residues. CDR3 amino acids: CASSSTSGQQETQYF. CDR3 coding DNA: TGTGCCAGCAGTTCGACTAGCGGCCAACAAGAGACCCAGTACTTC.

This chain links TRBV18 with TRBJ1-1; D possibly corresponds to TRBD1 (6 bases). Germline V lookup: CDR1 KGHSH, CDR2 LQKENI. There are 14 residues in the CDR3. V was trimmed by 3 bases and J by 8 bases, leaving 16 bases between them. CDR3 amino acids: CASSPSIRGGEAFF. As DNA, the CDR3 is TGTGCCAGCTCACCGAGCATACGTGGGGGCGAAGCTTTCTTT.

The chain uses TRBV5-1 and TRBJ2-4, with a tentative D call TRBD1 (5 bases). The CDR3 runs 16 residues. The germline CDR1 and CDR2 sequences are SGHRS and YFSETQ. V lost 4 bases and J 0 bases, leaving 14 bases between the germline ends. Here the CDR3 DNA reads TGCGCCAGCAGCCCGGACACAGCTTTAGCCAAAAACATTCAGTACTTC. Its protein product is CASSPDTALAKNIQYF.

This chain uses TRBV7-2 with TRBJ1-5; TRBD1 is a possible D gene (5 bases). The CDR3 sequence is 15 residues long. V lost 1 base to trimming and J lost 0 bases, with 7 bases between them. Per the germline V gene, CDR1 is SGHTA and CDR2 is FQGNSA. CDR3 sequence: CASSLEGYSNQPQHF. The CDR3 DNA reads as TGTGCCAGCAGCTTAGAGGGGTATAGCAATCAGCCCCAGCATTTT.

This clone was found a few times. The DNA for the CDR3 is TGTGCCAGCAGCGTAGGGGGTGACAGTAATTCACCCCTCCACTTT. Translated, it gives CASSVGGDSNSPLHF. The rearrangement links TRBV9 to TRBJ1-6; a weak D match, TRBD1 (5 bases). CDR3 length equals 15 residues. Trimming left V 0 bases short and J 6 bases short, with 10 bases between. Germline-derived CDR1 and CDR2 are SGDLS and YYNGEE.

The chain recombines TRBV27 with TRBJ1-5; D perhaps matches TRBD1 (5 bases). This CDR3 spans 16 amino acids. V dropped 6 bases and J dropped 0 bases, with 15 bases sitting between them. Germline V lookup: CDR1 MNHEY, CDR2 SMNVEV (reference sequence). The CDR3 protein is CASRPDSTYSNQPQHF. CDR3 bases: TGTGCCAGCAGGCCAGACAGCACCTATAGCAATCAGCCCCAGCATTTT.

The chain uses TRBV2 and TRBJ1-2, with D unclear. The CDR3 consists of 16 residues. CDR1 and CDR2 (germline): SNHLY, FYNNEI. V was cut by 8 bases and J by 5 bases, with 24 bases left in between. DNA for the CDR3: TGTGCCAGCCAGAGTTCCACAGTTACCTCAAGTTATGGCTACACCTTC. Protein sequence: CASQSSTVTSSYGYTF.